The present T cell receptor (beta chain) was sequenced within a study of blood T cell repertoires in COVID-19. Study context: Samples representing acute and convalescent COVID-19 were sourced from the United States, Italy and Spain.

Looked up from germline, CDR1 is SNHLY and CDR2 is FYNNEI. V lost 5 bases and J lost 2, with 19 bases in between. CDR3 length equals 17 residues. Profiling relied on immunoSEQ multiplex PCR, and the TCRdb table lists in-frame clones only, not all of them. The data hold some 90,000 clones, with 89% observed a single time. This receptor was taken from a woman aged 80 or over with active COVID-19. The chain uses TRBV2 and TRBJ1-5; weak D call: TRBD1 (5 bases). The sequencing input was peripheral blood. CDR3 amino acids: CASSRDRGFYGNQPQHF. The CDR3 nucleotides read TGTGCCAGCAGTCGGGACCGGGGGTTTTACGGCAATCAGCCCCAGCATTTT.